This T cell receptor beta chain is from a study of T-cell memory formation after mild COVID-19 (dated by TCRdb to the early 2020s). Some background on the complete study: TCR sequence clusters from the two donors were largely donor specific. Longitudinal TCRalpha and TCRbeta repertoire sequencing tracked T-cell clones expanding and contracting after mild COVID-19 in two donors. The cohort was made up of two young adult volunteers, one female and one male, who were previously healthy.

Overall study results and their limits: The second-wave clones that peaked on day 37 were not confirmed to be SARS-CoV-2 specific. Some responding clones were found in pre-infection memory, which suggests that pre-existing cross-reactive memory T cells took part in the SARS-CoV-2 response. The study included only a couple of mild cases, and larger cohorts that include severe cases with pre-infection samples were judged to be necessary. Contracting CD4+ clones turned up mainly in the CM and EM memory subsets, whereas EMRA was where CD8+ clones were enriched. From day 15 to 85, contracting clones showed balanced CD4/CD8 phenotypes, whereas a second wave of clones that expanded from day 15 to 37 leaned towards CD4+.

Ficoll-Paque density gradient centrifugation was the method used to isolate PBMCs. This clonotype was detected only a few times. Its antigen remains unidentified. Base qualities were left out, and no much larger clone turns up one base away. Trimming leaves V shorter by 1 base and J shorter by 7 bases, with the junction holding 7 bases beyond the gene matches. The CDR3, from cysteine to phenylalanine, totals 14 residues. Left in the record is the CDR3 DNA by itself, 42 bases read in frame from the first base. The germline V gene provides CDR1 MGHRA and CDR2 YSYEKL. Instrument used: Illumina NovaSeq 6000. cDNA libraries for TCRalpha and TCRbeta were prepared by 5'RACE using constant-segment primers, with sample barcodes and unique molecular identifiers added. Trizol reagent was used to extract RNA from every sample. Libraries were amplified in two PCR steps, with a second sample barcode and Illumina TruSeq adapters added in the second step. Sequencing of libraries was performed on an Illumina NovaSeq with 2 x 150 bp paired-end reads. On the study's bioinformatics: Demultiplexing of reads and collapsing into UMI-guided consensus sequences were performed with migec v1.2.7. Using mixcr v2.1.11, UMI consensuses were aligned to TRA and TRB V and J templates and then assembled into clonotypes. Expanded or contracted clonotypes were those called significant by both edgeR and NoisET, with noise models trained on biological replicates. For edgeR calls, a false discovery rate-adjusted p below 0.01 and a log2 fold-change threshold of 1 were applied. As an exploratory analysis of dynamics, max-normalized trajectories of the 1000 most abundant clonotypes were examined with PCA combined with hierarchical clustering. The CD4 or CD8 phenotype of responding clones was assigned using the separately sequenced CD4+ and CD8+ repertoires. The public reads were reprocessed in TCRdb via fastp at Q25 and MiXCR, keeping in-frame beta chains. CDR3 protein sequences are deduplicated, and each keeps its most common genes and DNA. TCRdb's processing, not the study's, gives the V and J calls here. The sample data list around 80,000 distinct CDR3 sequences, and 14% of these were observed just once. The ten largest make up 30% to 35% of the sample.

Specimen: PBMCs or a T cell subset sorted from them (not recorded which). The sequence is built from TRBV4-1 and TRBJ2-7, and 7 bases in between align with TRBD1. This receptor was identified in an adult woman who had mild COVID-19 (a few samples of this study predate the infection). The sample titles of this study are shuffled in the database, so cell type and time point are left out; the donor was told from shared clones. The DNA sequence reads TGCGCCAGCAGCCAAGGGCAGGGGGAATGGGAGCAGTACTTC. Its protein product is CASSQGQGEWEQYF.